These T cell receptor beta chains were read from a single sample in a study of human T cells and chemical hapten exposure. Each CDR3 protein is one row after TCRdb ran MiXCR on the RACE reads. The table lists around 80,000 distinct CDR3 sequences, over 8.5% of them singletons. The specimen was whole blood. Receptor source: a male donor in good health. Some clones in this sample may be carry-over from other donors' samples. Both conserved end residues are part of each CDR3. The D gene is left open where the match is weak. Some rows mark clone size as missing; the rest say once, few, many or name a class of expanded clone.

V: TRBV6-5; D: TRBD1; J: TRBJ1-5; size: few; CDR3: CASSSAGGGQPQHF; DNA: TGTGCCAGCAGTAGTGCAGGGGGAGGGCAGCCCCAGCATTTT
V: TRBV27; D: .; J: TRBJ2-2; size: few; CDR3: CASRTGFANTGELFF; DNA: TGTGCCAGCAGAACAGGGTTCGCGAACACCGGGGAGCTGTTTTTT
V: TRBV29-1; D: TRBD1; J: TRBJ1-4; size: few; CDR3: CSVGGTVNEKLFF; DNA: TGCAGCGTCGGAGGGACAGTAAATGAAAAACTGTTTTTT
V: TRBV5-1; D: TRBD1; J: TRBJ1-3; size: .; CDR3: CASSPRDRGMPPLLMGNTIYF; DNA: TGCGCCAGCAGCCCCCGGGACAGGGGGATGCCCCCTCTTTTAATGGGAAACACCATATATTTT
V: TRBV7-9; D: TRBD1; J: TRBJ2-6; size: few; CDR3: CASSQRTGTVNSGANVLTF; DNA: TGTGCCAGCAGCCAAAGAACCGGGACAGTCAACTCTGGGGCCAACGTCCTGACTTTC
V: TRBV10-1; D: .; J: TRBJ2-5; size: few; CDR3: CASSGGPPGALEETQYF; DNA: TGCGCCAGCAGTGGGGGTCCCCCGGGGGCCCTTGAAGAGACCCAGTACTTC
V: TRBV12-3/TRBV12-4; D: .; J: TRBJ2-2; size: few; CDR3: CASSLLTYTGELFF; DNA: TGTGCCAGCAGTCTCCTAACCTACACCGGGGAGCTGTTTTTT
V: TRBV29-1; D: TRBD1; J: TRBJ2-7; size: many; CDR3: CSVGPGQGPYEQYF; DNA: TGCAGCGTTGGGCCGGGACAGGGGCCCTACGAGCAGTACTTC
V: TRBV3-1; D: TRBD1; J: TRBJ2-1; size: few; CDR3: CASSQVWDRSYNEQFF; DNA: TGTGCCAGCAGCCAAGTCTGGGACAGGTCCTACAATGAGCAGTTCTTC
V: TRBV6-1; D: TRBD1; J: TRBJ2-7; size: many; CDR3: CASSEKAGTGGYEQYF; DNA: TGTGCCAGCAGTGAAAAGGCCGGGACAGGGGGCTACGAGCAGTACTTC
V: TRBV20-1; D: .; J: TRBJ1-1; size: few; CDR3: CSARSQMNTEAFF; DNA: TGCAGTGCTAGATCACAGATGAACACTGAAGCTTTCTTT
V: TRBV19; D: TRBD2; J: TRBJ2-1; size: .; CDR3: CASSIPGLAGGFLGNEQFF; DNA: TGTGCCAGTAGTATCCCGGGACTAGCGGGAGGCTTCTTGGGGAATGAGCAGTTCTTC
V: TRBV19; D: TRBD1; J: TRBJ1-2; size: .; CDR3: CASSRGLDRDYGYTF; DNA: TGTGCCAGTAGTCGGGGCTTGGACAGGGACTATGGCTACACCTTC